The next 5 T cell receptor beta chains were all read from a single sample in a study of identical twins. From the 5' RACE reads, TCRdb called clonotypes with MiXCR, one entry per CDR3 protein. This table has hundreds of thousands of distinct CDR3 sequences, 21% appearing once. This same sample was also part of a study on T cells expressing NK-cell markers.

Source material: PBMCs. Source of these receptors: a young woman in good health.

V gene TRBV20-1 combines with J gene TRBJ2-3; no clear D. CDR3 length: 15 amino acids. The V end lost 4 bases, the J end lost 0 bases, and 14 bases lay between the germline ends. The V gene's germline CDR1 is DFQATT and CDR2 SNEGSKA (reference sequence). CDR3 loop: CSAKAASTSTDTQYF. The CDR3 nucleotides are TGCAGTGCTAAAGCAGCCTCTACTAGCACAGATACGCAGTATTTT.

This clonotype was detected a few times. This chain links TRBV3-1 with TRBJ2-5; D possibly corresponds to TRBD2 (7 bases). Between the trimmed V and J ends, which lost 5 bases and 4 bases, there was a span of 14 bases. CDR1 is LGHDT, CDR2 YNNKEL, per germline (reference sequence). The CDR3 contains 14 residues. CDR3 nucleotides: TGTGCCAGCAGCTTTAACAGGGAGGGAGAGACCCAGTACTTC. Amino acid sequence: CASSFNREGETQYF.

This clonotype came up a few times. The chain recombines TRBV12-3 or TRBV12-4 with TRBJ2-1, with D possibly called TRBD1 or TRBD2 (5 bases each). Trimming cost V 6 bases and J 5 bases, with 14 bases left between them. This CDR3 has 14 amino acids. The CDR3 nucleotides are TGTGCCAGCAGCGGGGCCGATTTCAACAATGAGCAGTTCTTC. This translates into CASSGADFNNEQFF.

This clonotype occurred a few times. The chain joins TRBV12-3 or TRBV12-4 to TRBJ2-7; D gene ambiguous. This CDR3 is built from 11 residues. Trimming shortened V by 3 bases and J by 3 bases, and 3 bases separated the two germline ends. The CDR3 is CASSFHYEQYF. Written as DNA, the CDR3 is TGTGCCAGCAGTTTCCACTACGAGCAGTACTTC.

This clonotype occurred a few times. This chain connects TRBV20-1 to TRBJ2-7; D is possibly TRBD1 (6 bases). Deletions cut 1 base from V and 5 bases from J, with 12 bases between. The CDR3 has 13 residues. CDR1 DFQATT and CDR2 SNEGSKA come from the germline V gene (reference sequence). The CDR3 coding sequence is TGCAGTGCTAGAGTCGGCAGGGGCGACGAGCAGTACTTC. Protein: CSARVGRGDEQYF.